This paragraph covers one T cell receptor (beta chain) sequence. The record originates from a study of OX40 agonist ivuxolimab in advanced cancers. Study details: The drug used for patients, ivuxolimab, was an agonistic anti-OX40 (CD134) antibody. Three partial responders included one hepatocellular carcinoma patient and two cutaneous melanoma patients.

Blood specimens came from baseline, cycle 4 day 1, and cycle 7 day 1. CDR3 length equals 18 residues. The V gene's germline CDR1 is SGHNT and CDR2 YENEEA. V was pared by 6 bases and J by 0 bases, with 12 bases of the junction left unmatched. Sequenced by immunoSEQ multiplex PCR; TCRdb stores in-frame clones only, minus some. Among around 20,000 clones listed, roughly 85% were seen once. The sequence came from an adult with an advanced solid tumor such as melanoma, head and neck, liver or kidney cancer. Here the sequenced sample was CD4+ or CD8+ T cells sorted from blood, taken in a trial of the OX40 agonist ivuxolimab. The J gene is TRBJ2-2, the V gene TRBV11-3, with 8 nucleotides matching TRBD1. CDR3 nucleotide sequence: TGTGCCAGCAGACCAGGGGGCTTGCGGGGACCGAACACCGGGGAGCTGTTTTTT. Translating it yields CASRPGGLRGPNTGELFF. The full variable domain, in which reference TRBV11-3 and TRBJ2-2 provide the parts outside the CDR3, is EAGVVQSPRYKIIEKKQPVAFWCNPISGHNTLYWYLQNLGQGPELLIRYENEEAVDDSQLPKDRFSAERLKGVDSTLKIQPAELGDSAVYLCASRPGGLRGPNTGELFFGEGSRLTVL.